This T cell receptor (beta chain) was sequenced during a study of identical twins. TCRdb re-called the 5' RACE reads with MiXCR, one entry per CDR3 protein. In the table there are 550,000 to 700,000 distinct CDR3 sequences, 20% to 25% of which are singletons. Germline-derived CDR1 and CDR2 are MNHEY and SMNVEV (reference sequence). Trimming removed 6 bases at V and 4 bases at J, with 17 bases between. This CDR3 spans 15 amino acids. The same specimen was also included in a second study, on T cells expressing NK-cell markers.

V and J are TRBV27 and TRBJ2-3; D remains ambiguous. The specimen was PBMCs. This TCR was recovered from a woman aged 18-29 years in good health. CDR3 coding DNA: TGTGCCAGCAGCCAAATAGGAAGCGTCTCAGATACGCAGTATTTT. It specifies CASSQIGSVSDTQYF.